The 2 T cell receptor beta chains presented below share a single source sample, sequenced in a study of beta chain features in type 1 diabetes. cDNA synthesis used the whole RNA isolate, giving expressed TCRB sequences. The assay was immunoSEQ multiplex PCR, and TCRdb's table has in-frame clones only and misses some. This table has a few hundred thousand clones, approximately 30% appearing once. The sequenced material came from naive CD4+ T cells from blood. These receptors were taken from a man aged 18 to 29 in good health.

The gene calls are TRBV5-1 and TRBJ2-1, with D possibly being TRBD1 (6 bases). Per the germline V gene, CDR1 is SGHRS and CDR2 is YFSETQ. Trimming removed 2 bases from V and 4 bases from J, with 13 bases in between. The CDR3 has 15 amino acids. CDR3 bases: TGCGCCAGCAGCTTTGCCGGGACAAGATACAATGAGCAGTTCTTC. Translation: CASSFAGTRYNEQFF.

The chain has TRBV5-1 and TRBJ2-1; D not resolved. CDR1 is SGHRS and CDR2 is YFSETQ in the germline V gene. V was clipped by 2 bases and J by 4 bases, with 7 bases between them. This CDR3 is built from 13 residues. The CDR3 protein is CASSFGRYNEQFF. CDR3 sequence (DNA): TGCGCCAGCAGCTTTGGACGGTACAATGAGCAGTTCTTC.